The 9 T cell receptor beta chains presented below share a single source sample, sequenced in a study of OX40 agonist ivuxolimab in advanced cancers. The table came from immunoSEQ multiplex PCR; TCRdb's copy has only in-frame clones and leaves some out. The sample includes 100,000 to 140,000 clones, 75% to 95% seen only once; the top ten take 1% to 1.5%. The starting material was CD4+ or CD8+ T cells sorted from blood, obtained in a trial of the OX40 agonist ivuxolimab. The receptor source for this set is an adult with an advanced solid tumor such as melanoma, head and neck, liver or kidney cancer.

V gene TRBV6-6 combines with J gene TRBJ2-1; 13 nucleotides agree with TRBD2. CDR1 and CDR2 from the germline V gene are MNHNY and SVGAGI (reference sequence). J gave up 12 bases and V 4 bases, and 9 bases lay outside the gene matches. There are 15 residues in the CDR3. DNA for the CDR3: TGTGCCAGCAGTTCCTTACTAGCGGGAGGGCTGGGGCAGTTCTTC. Amino acids: CASSSLLAGGLGQFF.

CDR3 nucleotide sequence: TGTGCCAGCAGTTCCCTCAACTCCGCATCCGACGAGCAGTTCTTC. It codes for CASSSLNSASDEQFF. The rearrangement links TRBV28 to TRBJ2-1; D unclear. Germline CDR1 MDHEN, CDR2 SYDVKM. V shed 4 bases and J shed 10 bases, with 20 bases lying between them. CDR3 length: 15 residues.

The V and J genes are TRBV5-6 and TRBJ2-4; D gene uncertain. This CDR3 contains 16 residues. Germline lookup yields CDR1 SGHDT and CDR2 YYEEEE. Trimming pared 0 bases from V and 0 bases from J, leaving 10 bases between. The DNA for the CDR3 is TGTGCCAGCAGCTTGGACGGTCTATTAGCCAAAAACATTCAGTACTTC. It specifies CASSLDGLLAKNIQYF.

This chain uses TRBV5-1 with TRBJ2-1, with 7 bases identical to TRBD1. From germline, CDR1 is SGHRS and CDR2 YFSETQ. The CDR3 length is 16 residues. V trimming: 1 base; J trimming: 4 bases; junction bases outside the gene matches: 8. The DNA of the CDR3 is TGCGCCAGCAGCTTGACTTCTGGGACAGTGTACAATGAGCAGTTCTTC. Protein product: CASSLTSGTVYNEQFF.

This clone is labeled medium-sized. The chain carries TRBV19 and TRBJ2-6; D unclear. The CDR3 length is 13 residues. V was pared by 10 bases and J by 1 base, with 8 bases between. Germline assignment: CDR1 LNHDA and CDR2 SQIVND (reference sequence). The DNA for the CDR3 is TGTGCCACTTCCGAGTCTGGGGCCAACGTCCTGACTTTC. Translation: CATSESGANVLTF.

The chain joins TRBV27 to TRBJ2-1; 8 bases align to TRBD1. The CDR3 has 13 amino acids. The germline gives CDR1 MNHEY, CDR2 SMNVEV (reference sequence). V was pared by 6 bases and J by 4 bases, with 2 bases of the junction left unmatched. Here the CDR3 DNA reads TGTGCCAGCAGGAGGACAGGGTACAATGAGCAGTTCTTC. Translation: CASRRTGYNEQFF.

This chain joins TRBV7-2 and TRBJ2-7; TRBD1 agrees at 7 bases. V lost 3 bases to trimming and J lost 6 bases; unmatched junction nucleotides: 8. Germline V gives CDR1 SGHTA, CDR2 FQGNSA. The CDR3 totals 14 residues. CDR3 nucleotide sequence: TGTGCCAGCAGCTTCCGACAGGGAGCGACCGAGCAGTACTTC. Translation gives CASSFRQGATEQYF.

The chain has TRBV11-3 and TRBJ2-7; 9 bases align to TRBD1. This CDR3 spans 16 amino acids. V was clipped by 4 bases and J by 5 bases; unmatched bases: 12. Germline lookup yields CDR1 SGHNT and CDR2 YENEEA. CDR3 in DNA: TGTGCCAGCAGCTCCGAACAGGGGGCCATAGAACACGAGCAGTACTTC. Its translation is CASSSEQGAIEHEQYF.

The chain joins TRBV4-3 to TRBJ2-7; maybe TRBD1 (5 bases). Germline-derived CDR1 and CDR2 are LGHNA and YSLEER. Trimming took 0 bases from V and 0 from J, leaving 18 bases between them. This CDR3 is 18 amino acids long. CDR3 in DNA: TGCGCCAGCAGCCAAGACTTCTCGACAGTCCTAGGCTCCTACGAGCAGTACTTC. Translated: CASSQDFSTVLGSYEQYF.